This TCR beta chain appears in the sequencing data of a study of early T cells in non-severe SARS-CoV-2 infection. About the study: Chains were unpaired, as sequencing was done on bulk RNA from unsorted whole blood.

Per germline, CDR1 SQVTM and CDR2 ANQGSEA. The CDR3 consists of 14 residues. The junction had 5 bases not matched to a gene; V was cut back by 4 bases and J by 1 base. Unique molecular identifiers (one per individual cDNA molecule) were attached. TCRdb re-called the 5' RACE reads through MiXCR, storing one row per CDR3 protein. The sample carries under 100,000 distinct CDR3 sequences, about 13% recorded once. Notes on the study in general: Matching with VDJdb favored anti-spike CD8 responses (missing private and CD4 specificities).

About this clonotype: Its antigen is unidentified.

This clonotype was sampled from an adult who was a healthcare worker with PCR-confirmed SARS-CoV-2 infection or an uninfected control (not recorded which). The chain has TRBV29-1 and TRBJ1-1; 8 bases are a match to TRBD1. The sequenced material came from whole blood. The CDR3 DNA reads TGCAGCGTTGGGCAGGGGGCCTGGAACACTGAAGCTTTCTTT. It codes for CSVGQGAWNTEAFF.